The next 15 T cell receptor beta chains were all read from a single sample in a study of blood T cell repertoires in COVID-19. The data were produced by immunoSEQ multiplex PCR, yet TCRdb's version contains in-frame clones alone and is incomplete. The table shows 130,000 or so clones, with around 79% occurring only once. The source material was peripheral blood. The receptor set was obtained from a woman between 65 and 79 years old with COVID-19, enrolled during active disease.

The gene calls are TRBV6-5 and TRBJ2-3, with 8 bases aligning to TRBD2. Germline V gene lookup returns CDR1 MNHEY and CDR2 SVGAGI. Trimming took 0 bases from V and 5 from J; bases not matched to a gene: 4. The CDR3 has 15 amino acids. CDR3 loop: CASSYSGLAGDTQYF. In nucleotides, the CDR3 is TGTGCCAGCAGTTACTCCGGACTAGCTGGAGATACGCAGTATTTT.

This clone showed up just a few times. A read error may account for a junction end that differs from germline. V gene TRBV2 combines with J gene TRBJ2-3; D gene unclear. Looked up from germline, CDR1 is SNHLY and CDR2 is FYNNEI. This CDR3 comprises 14 residues. CDR3 sequence reads: CASSERLSTDTQYF. The CDR3, as DNA: TGTGCCAGCAGTGAAAGATTGAGCACCGATACGCAGTATTTT. Looking up the rest from reference TRBV2 and TRBJ2-3 gives the full variable domain: EPEVTQTPSHQVTQMGQEVILRCVPISNHLYFYWYRQILGQKVEFLVSFYNNEISEKSEIFDDQFSVERPDGSNFTLKIRSTKLEDSAMYFCASSERLSTDTQYFGPGTRLTVL.

The chain employs TRBV27 and TRBJ2-1; weak D call: TRBD1 (6 bases). Germline V lookup: CDR1 MNHEY, CDR2 SMNVEV (reference sequence). V lost 6 bases and J lost 2, with 17 bases in between. The CDR3 sequence is 16 residues long. The CDR3, as DNA: TGTGCCAGCAGCCCGAACGGACAGACGACCTACAATGAGCAGTTCTTC. Its translation is CASSPNGQTTYNEQFF.

The J gene is TRBJ2-7, the V gene TRBV30; 10 positions match TRBD1. The CDR3 runs 14 residues. Trimming removed 3 bases from V and 6 bases from J; junction bases left unmatched: 8. The germline CDR1 and CDR2 sequences are GTSNPN and SVGIG (reference sequence). The DNA of the CDR3 is TGTGCCTGGAGGGTCGGGGGACAGGGGAGCGAGCAGTACTTC. Its translation is CAWRVGGQGSEQYF.

The J gene is TRBJ1-1, the V gene TRBV6-6; TRBD1 agrees at 10 bases. V was pared by 5 bases and J by 4 bases, with 10 bases of the junction left unmatched. CDR1 and CDR2 (germline): MNHNY, SVGAGI (reference sequence). There are 16 residues in the CDR3. The CDR3 sequence: CASSGIDRGRSTEAFF. The CDR3 bases are TGTGCCAGCAGTGGAATCGACAGGGGGCGGAGCACTGAAGCTTTCTTT.

This chain uses TRBV28 with TRBJ1-5; no clear D gene. CDR3 length: 15 residues. Looked up from germline, CDR1 is MDHEN and CDR2 is SYDVKM. Between the trimmed V and J ends, which lost 7 bases and 4 bases, there was a span of 17 bases. CDR3 bases: TGTGCCAGCACCCCCGCGGGTAACGAGAATCAGCCCCAGCATTTT. Its translation: CASTPAGNENQPQHF.

The V gene is TRBV11-2, the J gene TRBJ1-1; D may be TRBD1 (5 bases). Germline V gives CDR1 SGHAT, CDR2 FQNNGV. The CDR3 spans 14 residues. V dropped 0 bases and J dropped 6 bases, with 11 bases sitting between them. In DNA form, the CDR3 reads TGTGCCAGCAGCTTAGAGGGAGGGGCCCCTGAAGCTTTCTTT. Its translation is CASSLEGGAPEAFF.

The chain carries TRBV5-6 and TRBJ1-6; TRBD1 agrees at 12 bases. The CDR3 has 13 residues. With 9 bases clipped from V and 9 bases from J, the junction kept 4 bases outside the gene matches. Germline loops: CDR1 SGHDT, CDR2 YYEEEE. CDR3 in DNA: TGTGCCACCTCGGGACAGGGGGCTTCACCCCTCCACTTT. Its protein product is CATSGQGASPLHF. Drawing the rest from reference TRBV5-6 and TRBJ1-6, the complete variable domain is DAGVTQSPTHLIKTRGQQVTLRCSPKSGHDTVSWYQQALGQGPQFIFQYYEEEERQRGNFPDRFSGHQFPNYSSELNVNALLLGDSALYLCATSGQGASPLHFGNGTRLTVT.

This clone has just a few counts. V usage is TRBV5-1 and J usage is TRBJ1-1; D perhaps matches TRBD1 (5 bases). The CDR3 is made up of 14 amino acids. Germline CDR1 reads SGHRS; CDR2 reads YFSETQ. V lost 6 bases to trimming and J lost 5 bases, with 17 bases between them. CDR3 sequence reads: CASTDTGSSTEAFF. The CDR3 region has the DNA TGCGCCAGCACCGACACAGGCTCTTCGACTGAAGCTTTCTTT.

The chain combines TRBV13 with TRBJ1-4; the D is unclear. The CDR3 extends over 13 amino acids. CDR1 and CDR2 from the germline V gene are PRHDT and FYEKMQ (reference sequence). V was trimmed by 2 bases and J by 8 bases, leaving 9 bases between them. The CDR3 nucleotides read TGTGCCAGCAGCTTACGAGGGCACGAAAAACTGTTTTTT. Translating gives CASSLRGHEKLFF.

This chain uses TRBV7-2 with TRBJ2-4; possibly TRBD2 for D (5 bases). V was clipped by 2 bases and J by 0 bases, with 11 bases between them. The germline V gene has CDR1 SGHTA and CDR2 FQGNSA. The CDR3 is 16 residues long. DNA of the CDR3: TGTGCCAGCAGCTTATATTCCGGACTAGCCAAAAACATTCAGTACTTC. Amino acid sequence: CASSLYSGLAKNIQYF.

As regards this clone: Other DNA sequences in the sample encode the same CDR3. The chain links TRBV2 to TRBJ1-2; D perhaps matches TRBD1 (6 bases). This CDR3 spans 13 amino acids. Trimming shortened V by 6 bases and J by 2 bases, and 10 bases separated the two germline ends. CDR1 and CDR2 (germline): SNHLY, FYNNEI. The CDR3 loop reads CASSWDTNYGYTF. Here the CDR3 DNA reads TGTGCCAGCAGCTGGGACACCAACTATGGCTACACCTTC.

This clone was counted only a few times. The rearrangement links TRBV14 to TRBJ2-5, with D possibly TRBD1 on 6 matching bases. Germline assignment: CDR1 SGHDN and CDR2 FVKESK. Trimming took 5 bases from V and 5 from J, leaving 18 bases between them. CDR3 size: 15 residues. As DNA, the CDR3 is TGTGCCAGCAGCGTCACGACCAGGGGCAATGAGACCCAGTACTTC. As protein: CASSVTTRGNETQYF. The entire variable domain, with the rest obtained from reference TRBV14 and TRBJ2-5, is as follows: EAGVTQFPSHSVIEKGQTVTLRCDPISGHDNLYWYRRVMGKEIKFLLHFVKESKQDESGMPNNRFLAERTGGTYSTLKVQPAELEDSGVYFCASSVTTRGNETQYFGPGTRLLVL.

V is TRBV6-5 and J is TRBJ2-3, with 8 bases matching TRBD1. Losses at the gene ends were 7 bases for V and 1 base for J; bases not matched to a gene: 7. Per germline, CDR1 MNHEY and CDR2 SVGAGI. The CDR3 is 15 amino acids. CDR3 sequence (DNA): TGTGCCAGCATGAGAGACAGGGGAGGCACAGATACGCAGTATTTT. Translation gives CASMRDRGGTDTQYF.

The gene calls are TRBV3-1 (or the pseudogene TRBV3-2) and TRBJ1-2, with D perhaps matching TRBD1 (6 bases). The CDR3 runs 16 residues. V was cut by 1 base and J by 0 bases, with 12 bases left in between. The germline CDR1 and CDR2 sequences are LGHDT and YNNKEL (reference sequence). CDR3 sequence: CASSQGVAGANYGYTF. CDR3 DNA sequence: TGTGCCAGCAGCCAAGGGGTAGCAGGGGCTAACTATGGCTACACCTTC.